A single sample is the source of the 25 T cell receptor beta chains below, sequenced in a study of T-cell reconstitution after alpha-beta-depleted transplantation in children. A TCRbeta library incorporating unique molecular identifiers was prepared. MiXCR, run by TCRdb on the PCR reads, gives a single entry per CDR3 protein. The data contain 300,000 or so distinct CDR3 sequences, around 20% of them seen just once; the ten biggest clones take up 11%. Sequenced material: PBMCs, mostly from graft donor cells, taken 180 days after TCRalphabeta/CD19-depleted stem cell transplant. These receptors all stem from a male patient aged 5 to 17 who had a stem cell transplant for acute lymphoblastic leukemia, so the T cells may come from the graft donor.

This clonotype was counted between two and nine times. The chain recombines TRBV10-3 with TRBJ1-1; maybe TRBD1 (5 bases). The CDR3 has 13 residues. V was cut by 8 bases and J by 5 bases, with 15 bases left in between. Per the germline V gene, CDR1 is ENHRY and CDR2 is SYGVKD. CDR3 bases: TGTGCCATCTCGAGCCGGGAGGGGACTGAAGCTTTCTTT. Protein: CAISSREGTEAFF.

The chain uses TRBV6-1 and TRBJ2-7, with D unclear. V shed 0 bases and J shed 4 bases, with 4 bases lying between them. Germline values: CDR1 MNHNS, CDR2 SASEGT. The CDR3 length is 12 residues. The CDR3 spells CASSEAAYEQYF. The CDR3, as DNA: TGTGCCAGCAGTGAAGCGGCTTACGAGCAGTACTTC.

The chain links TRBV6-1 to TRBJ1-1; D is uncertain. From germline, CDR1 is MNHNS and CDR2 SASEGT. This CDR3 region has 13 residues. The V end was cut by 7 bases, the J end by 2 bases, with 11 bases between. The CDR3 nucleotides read TGTGCCAGCAAGGGCCTTCTTAACACTGAAGCTTTCTTT. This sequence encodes CASKGLLNTEAFF.

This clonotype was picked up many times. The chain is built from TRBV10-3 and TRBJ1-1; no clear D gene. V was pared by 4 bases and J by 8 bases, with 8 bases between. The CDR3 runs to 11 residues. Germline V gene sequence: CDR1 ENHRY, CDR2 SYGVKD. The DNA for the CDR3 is TGTGCCATCAGTGCAGGCGGAGAAGCTTTCTTT. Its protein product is CAISAGGEAFF.

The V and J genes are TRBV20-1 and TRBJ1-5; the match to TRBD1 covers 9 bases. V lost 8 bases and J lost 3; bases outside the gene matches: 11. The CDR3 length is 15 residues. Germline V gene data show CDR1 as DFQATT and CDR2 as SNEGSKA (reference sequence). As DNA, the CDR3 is TGCAGTCACCCACAGGGGGCATCACACAATCAGCCCCAGCATTTT. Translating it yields CSHPQGASHNQPQHF.

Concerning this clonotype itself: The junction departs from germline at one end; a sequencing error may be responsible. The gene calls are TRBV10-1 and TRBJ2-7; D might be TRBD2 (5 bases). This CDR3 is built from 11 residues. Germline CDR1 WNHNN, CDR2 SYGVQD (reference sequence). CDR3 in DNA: TGCGCCACCAGTCTTGGAGGCGAGCAGTACTTC. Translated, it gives CATSLGGEQYF.

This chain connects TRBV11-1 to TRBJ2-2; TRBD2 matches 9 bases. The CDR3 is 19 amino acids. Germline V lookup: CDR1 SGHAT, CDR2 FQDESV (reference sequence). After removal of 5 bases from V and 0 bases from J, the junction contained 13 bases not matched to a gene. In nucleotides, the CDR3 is TGTGCCAGCAGCCCTTTTAGCGGGAGAGTAACCGCGAACACCGGGGAGCTGTTTTTT. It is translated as CASSPFSGRVTANTGELFF.

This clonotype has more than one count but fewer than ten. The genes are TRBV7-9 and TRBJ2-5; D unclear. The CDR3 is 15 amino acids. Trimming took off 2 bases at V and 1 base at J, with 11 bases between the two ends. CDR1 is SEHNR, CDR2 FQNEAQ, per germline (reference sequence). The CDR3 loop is CASSLNGVGQETQYF. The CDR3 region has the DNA TGTGCCAGCAGCTTAAATGGGGTAGGCCAAGAGACCCAGTACTTC.

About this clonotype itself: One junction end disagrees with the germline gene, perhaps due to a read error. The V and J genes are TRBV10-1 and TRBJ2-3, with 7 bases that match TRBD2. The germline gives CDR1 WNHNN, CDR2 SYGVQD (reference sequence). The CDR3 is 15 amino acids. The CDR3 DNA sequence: TGCGCCAGCAGTGAATGGCGGGAGAACACAGATACGCCGTATTTT. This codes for CASSEWRENTDTPYF.

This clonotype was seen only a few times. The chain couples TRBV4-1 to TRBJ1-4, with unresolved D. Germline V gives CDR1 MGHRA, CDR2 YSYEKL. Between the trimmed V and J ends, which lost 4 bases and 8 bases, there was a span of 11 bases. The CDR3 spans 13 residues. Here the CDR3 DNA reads TGCGCCAGCAGCCGTAGAATGGGAGAAAAACTGTTTTTT. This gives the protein CASSRRMGEKLFF.

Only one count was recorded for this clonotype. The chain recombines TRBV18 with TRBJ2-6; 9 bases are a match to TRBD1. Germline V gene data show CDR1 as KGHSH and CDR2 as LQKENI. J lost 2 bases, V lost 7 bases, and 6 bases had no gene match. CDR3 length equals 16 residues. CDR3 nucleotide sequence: TGTGCCAGCTGCTTCCGACAGGGGGCTGGGGCCAACGTCCTGACTTTC. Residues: CASCFRQGAGANVLTF.

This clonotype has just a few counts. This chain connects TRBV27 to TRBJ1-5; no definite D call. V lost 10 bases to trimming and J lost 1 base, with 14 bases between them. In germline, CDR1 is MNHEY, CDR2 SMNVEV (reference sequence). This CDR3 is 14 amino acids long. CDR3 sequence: CATSYAGSNQPQHF. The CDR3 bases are TGTGCCACTAGTTACGCCGGGAGCAATCAGCCCCAGCATTTT.

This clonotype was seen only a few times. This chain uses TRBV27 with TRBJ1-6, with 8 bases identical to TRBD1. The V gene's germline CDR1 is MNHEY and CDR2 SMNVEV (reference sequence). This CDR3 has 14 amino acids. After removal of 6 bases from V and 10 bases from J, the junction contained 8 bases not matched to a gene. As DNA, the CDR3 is TGTGCCAGCAGCAGGACAGGGTTTGGGTCACCCCTCCACTTT. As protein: CASSRTGFGSPLHF.

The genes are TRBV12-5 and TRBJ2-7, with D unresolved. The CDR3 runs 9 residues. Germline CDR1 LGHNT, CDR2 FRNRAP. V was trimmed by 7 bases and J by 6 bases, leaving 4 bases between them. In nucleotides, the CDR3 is TGTGCTAGTGAGTCCGAGCAGTACTTC. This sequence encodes CASESEQYF.

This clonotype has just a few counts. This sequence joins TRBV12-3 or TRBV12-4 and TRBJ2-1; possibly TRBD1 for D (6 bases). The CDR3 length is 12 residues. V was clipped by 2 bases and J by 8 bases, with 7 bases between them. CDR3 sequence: CASSLNRDEQFF. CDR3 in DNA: TGTGCCAGCAGTTTAAACAGGGATGAGCAGTTCTTC.

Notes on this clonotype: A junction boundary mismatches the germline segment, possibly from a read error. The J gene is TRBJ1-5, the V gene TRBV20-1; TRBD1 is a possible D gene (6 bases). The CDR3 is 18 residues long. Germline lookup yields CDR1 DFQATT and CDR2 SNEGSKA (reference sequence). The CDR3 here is CCALRRGAWTVSNQPQHF. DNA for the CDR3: TGCTGTGCTTTAAGGAGAGGGGCCTGGACAGTTAGCAATCAGCCCCAGCATTTT.

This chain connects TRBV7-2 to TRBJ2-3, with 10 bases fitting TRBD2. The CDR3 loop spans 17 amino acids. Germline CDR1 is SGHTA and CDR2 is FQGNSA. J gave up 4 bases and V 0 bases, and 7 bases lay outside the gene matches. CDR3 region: CASSLARASGSADTQYF. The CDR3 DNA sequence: TGTGCCAGCAGCTTAGCCCGGGCTAGCGGGAGTGCAGATACGCAGTATTTT.

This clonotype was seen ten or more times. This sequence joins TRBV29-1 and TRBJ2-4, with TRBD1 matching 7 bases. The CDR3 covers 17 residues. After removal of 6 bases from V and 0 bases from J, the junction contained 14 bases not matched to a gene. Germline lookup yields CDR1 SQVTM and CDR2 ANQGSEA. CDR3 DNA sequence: TGCAGCGTAGCCGGGACAGTAGGCTTTATAGCCAAAAACATTCAGTACTTC. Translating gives CSVAGTVGFIAKNIQYF.

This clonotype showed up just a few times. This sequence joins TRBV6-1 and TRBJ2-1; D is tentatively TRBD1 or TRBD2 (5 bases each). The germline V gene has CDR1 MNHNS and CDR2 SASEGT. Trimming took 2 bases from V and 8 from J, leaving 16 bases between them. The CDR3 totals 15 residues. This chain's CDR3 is CASSETRGDTDEQFF. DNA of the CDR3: TGTGCCAGCAGTGAAACCAGAGGGGATACCGATGAGCAGTTCTTC.

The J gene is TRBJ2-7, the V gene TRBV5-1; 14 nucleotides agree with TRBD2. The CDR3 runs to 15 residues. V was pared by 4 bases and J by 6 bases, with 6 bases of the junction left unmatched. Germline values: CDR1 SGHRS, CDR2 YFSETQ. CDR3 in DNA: TGCGCCAGCAGCCCAATCGGACTAGCGGGGGGCGAGCAGTACTTC. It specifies CASSPIGLAGGEQYF.

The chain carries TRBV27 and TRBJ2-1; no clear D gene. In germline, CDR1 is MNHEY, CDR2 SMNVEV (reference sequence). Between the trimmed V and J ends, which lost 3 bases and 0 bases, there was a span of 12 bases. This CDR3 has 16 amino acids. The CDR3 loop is CASSLGFPSSYNEQFF. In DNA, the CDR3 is TGTGCCAGCAGTTTGGGCTTTCCTAGCTCCTACAATGAGCAGTTCTTC.

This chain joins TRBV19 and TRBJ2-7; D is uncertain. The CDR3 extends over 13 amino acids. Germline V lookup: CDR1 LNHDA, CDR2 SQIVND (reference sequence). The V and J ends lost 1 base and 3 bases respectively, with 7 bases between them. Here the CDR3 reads CASSIGTIYEQYF. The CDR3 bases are TGTGCCAGTAGTATAGGGACCATCTACGAGCAGTACTTC.

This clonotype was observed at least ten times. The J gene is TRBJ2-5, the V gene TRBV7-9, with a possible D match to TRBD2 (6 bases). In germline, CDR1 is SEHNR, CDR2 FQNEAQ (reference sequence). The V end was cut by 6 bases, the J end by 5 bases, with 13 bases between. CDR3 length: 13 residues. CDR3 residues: CASRMGGGETQYF. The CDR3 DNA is TGTGCCAGCAGAATGGGGGGAGGCGAGACCCAGTACTTC. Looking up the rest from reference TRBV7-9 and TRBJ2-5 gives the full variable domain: DTGVSQNPRHKITKRGQNVTFRCDPISEHNRLYWYRQTLGQGPEFLTYFQNEAQLEKSRLLSDRFSAERPKGSFSTLEIQRTEQGDSAMYLCASRMGGGETQYFGPGTRLLVL.

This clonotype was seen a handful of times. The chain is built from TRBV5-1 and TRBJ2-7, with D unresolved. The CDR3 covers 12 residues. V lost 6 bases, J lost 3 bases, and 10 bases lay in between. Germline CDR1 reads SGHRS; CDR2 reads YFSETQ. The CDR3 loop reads CASKPQYYEQYF. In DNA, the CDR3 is TGCGCCAGCAAACCGCAATACTACGAGCAGTACTTC.

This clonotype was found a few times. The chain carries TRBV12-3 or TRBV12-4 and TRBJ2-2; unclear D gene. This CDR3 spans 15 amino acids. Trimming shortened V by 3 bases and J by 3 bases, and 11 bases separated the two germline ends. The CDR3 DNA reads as TGTGCCAGCAGTTTGGGTGCGCCGGACACCGGGGAGCTGTTTTTT. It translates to CASSLGAPDTGELFF.